This TCR beta chain was sequenced in a study of blood T cells in healthy people across ages. Study overall: About one barcoded beta molecule per two T cells was the capture yield of template switching.

RNA extraction gave at least 5 micrograms of total RNA per sample. With V trimmed by 3 bases and J by 5 bases, 5 bases remained unmatched. The CDR3 runs to 15 residues. Looked up from germline, CDR1 is DFQATT and CDR2 is SNEGSKA (reference sequence). This clonotype was picked up many times. Primed by a sample-barcoded 5' primer and a J-beta primer mix, a second PCR proceeded for roughly 6 to 12 cycles. A tag from a template-switch adaptor with 12 random nucleotides marked each cDNA molecule. TCRdb called the 5' RACE reads again in MiXCR, with one record for every CDR3 protein. The data hold 590,000 or so distinct CDR3 sequences, with less than 35% observed a single time.

The sequenced material came from blood. V is TRBV20-1 and J is TRBJ2-5; 14 positions match TRBD2. This TCR derives from a woman of 80 years or more in good health. The CDR3 region is CSASEGLAGVETQYF. The CDR3 bases are TGCAGTGCTAGCGAGGGACTAGCGGGGGTTGAGACCCAGTACTTC.